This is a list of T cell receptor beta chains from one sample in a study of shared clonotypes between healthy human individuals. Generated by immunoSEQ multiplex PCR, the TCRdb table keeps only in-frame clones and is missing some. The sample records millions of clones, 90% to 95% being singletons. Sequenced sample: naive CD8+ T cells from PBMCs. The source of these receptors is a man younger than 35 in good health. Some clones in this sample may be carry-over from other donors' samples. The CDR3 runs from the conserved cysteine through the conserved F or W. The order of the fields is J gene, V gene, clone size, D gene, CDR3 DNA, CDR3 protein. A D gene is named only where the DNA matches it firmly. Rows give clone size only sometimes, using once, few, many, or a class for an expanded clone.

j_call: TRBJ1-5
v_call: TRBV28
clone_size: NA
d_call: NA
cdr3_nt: TGTGCCAGCAGCCCCAGGAGGGGACGGCCCACTAGTAATCAGCCCCAGCATTTT
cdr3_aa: CASSPRRGRPTSNQPQHF

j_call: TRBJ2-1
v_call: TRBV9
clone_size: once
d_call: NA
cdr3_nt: TGTGCCAGCAGCACCCAGACGAGGGGGGGCAATGAGCAGTTCTTC
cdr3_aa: CASSTQTRGGNEQFF

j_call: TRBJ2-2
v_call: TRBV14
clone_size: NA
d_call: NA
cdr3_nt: TGTGCCAGCAGCCAGGACAGTGATGGCGGGGAGCTGTTTTTT
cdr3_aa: CASSQDSDGGELFF

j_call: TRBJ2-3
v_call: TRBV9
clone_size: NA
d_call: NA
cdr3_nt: TGTGCCAGCAGCGTAGGCGGCGGAGTTAAGGGTGATACGCAGTATTTT
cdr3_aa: CASSVGGGVKGDTQYF

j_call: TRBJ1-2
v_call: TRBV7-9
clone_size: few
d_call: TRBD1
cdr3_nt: TGTGCCAGCAGCGCCGGGACAGGGGGCGCAGATGGCTACACCTTC
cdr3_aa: CASSAGTGGADGYTF

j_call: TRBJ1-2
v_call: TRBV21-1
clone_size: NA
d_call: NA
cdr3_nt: TGTGCCAGCATCGACCGGGACAGGCGCTATGGCTACACCTTC
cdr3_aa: CASIDRDRRYGYTF

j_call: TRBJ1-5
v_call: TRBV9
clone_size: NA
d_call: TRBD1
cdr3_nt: TGTGCCAGCAGCCCCCACCCCGGGACAGGGTTCCAGCCCCAGCATTTT
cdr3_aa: CASSPHPGTGFQPQHF

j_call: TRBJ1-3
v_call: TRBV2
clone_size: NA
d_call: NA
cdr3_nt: TGTGCCAGCAATCCCCTGGATTCTGGAAACACCATATATTTT
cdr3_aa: CASNPLDSGNTIYF

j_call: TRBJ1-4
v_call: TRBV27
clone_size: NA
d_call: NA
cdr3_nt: TGTGCCAGCAGCCGGGTGGTTCGACCAACTAATGAAAAACTGTTTTTT
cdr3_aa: CASSRVVRPTNEKLFF

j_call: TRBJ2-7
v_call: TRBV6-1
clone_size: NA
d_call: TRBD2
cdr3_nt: TGTGCCAGCAGTGACCGCGAGGGGACTAGCGGCTACGAGCAGTACTTC
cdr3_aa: CASSDREGTSGYEQYF

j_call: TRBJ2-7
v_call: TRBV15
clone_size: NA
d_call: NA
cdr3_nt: TGTGCCACCAGCAGAGATTGGGGGGACGCGAACGAGCAGTACTTC
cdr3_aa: CATSRDWGDANEQYF

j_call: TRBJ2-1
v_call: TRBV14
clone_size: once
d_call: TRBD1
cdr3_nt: TGTGCCAGCAGCCCATGGGGACAGGAGTACAATGAGCAGTTCTTC
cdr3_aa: CASSPWGQEYNEQFF

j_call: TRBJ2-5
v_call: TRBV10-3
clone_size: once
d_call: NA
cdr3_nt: TGTGCCATCAGTGGGACCTTAAGGGGGGAGACCCAGTACTTC
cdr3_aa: CAISGTLRGETQYF

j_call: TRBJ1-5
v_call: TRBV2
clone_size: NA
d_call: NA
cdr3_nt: TGTGCCAGCAGTCCGACGGCGACGAGGGCGAGCAATCAGCCCCAGCATTTT
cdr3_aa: CASSPTATRASNQPQHF

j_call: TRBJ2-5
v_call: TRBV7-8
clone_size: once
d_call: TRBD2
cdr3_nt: TGTGCCAGCAGCCCATACGGGACTAGCGGACAAGAGACCCAGTACTTC
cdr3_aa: CASSPYGTSGQETQYF

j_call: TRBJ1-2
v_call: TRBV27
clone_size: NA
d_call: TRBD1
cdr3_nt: TGTGCCAGCAGTCCCCGGGACAGCCATGGCTACACCTTC
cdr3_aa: CASSPRDSHGYTF

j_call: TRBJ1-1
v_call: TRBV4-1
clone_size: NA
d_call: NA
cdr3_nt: TGCGCCAGCAGCCAAGAACCGGGGTTGAACACTGAAGCTTTCTTT
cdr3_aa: CASSQEPGLNTEAFF

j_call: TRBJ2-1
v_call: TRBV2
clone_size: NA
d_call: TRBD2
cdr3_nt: TGTGCCAGCAAAAGGGGAAAAGGTCTAGCGGGAGTTACCAATGAGCAGTTCTTC
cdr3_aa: CASKRGKGLAGVTNEQFF

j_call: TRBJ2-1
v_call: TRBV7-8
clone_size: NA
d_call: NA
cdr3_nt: TGTGCCGTTCGGATCTACAATGAGCAGTTCTTC
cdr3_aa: CAVRIYNEQFF

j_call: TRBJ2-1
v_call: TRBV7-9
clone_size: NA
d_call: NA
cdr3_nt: TGTGCCAGCAGGTCTGCAGGGCGGGCCAATGAGCAGTTCTTC
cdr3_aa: CASRSAGRANEQFF

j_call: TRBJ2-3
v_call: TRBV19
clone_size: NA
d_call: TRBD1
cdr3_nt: TGTGCCAGTAGTATGCAGGGGGAAACAGATACGCAGTATTTT
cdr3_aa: CASSMQGETDTQYF

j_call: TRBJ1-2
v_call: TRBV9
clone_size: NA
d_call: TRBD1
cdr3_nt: TGTGCCAGCAGCGGTACCCGGGACAGGGAAATCTATGGCTACACCTTC
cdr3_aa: CASSGTRDREIYGYTF

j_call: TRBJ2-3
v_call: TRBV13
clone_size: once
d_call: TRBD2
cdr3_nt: TGTGCCAGCAGCTTAAGTGAGGAGGGGACTATAACAGATACGCAGTATTTT
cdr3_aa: CASSLSEEGTITDTQYF

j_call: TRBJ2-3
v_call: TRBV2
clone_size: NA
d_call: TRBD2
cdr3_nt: TGTGCCAGCAGCCCCCTCTCGACTAGCGGGAGCCCCACAGATACGCAGTATTTT
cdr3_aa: CASSPLSTSGSPTDTQYF

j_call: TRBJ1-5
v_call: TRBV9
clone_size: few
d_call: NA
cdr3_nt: TGTGCCAGCAGCGAGGGAGGGTCTGGCAATCAGCCCCAGCATTTT
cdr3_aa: CASSEGGSGNQPQHF

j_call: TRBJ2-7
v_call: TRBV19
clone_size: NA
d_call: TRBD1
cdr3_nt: TGTGCCAGTACCTCGGGACAGGATCCCTCCTACGAGCAGTACTTC
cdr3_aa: CASTSGQDPSYEQYF

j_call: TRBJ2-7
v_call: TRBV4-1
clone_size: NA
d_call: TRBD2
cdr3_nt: TGCGCCAGCAGCCAAGATCCAGCGGGAACCGAGCAGTACTTC
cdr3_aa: CASSQDPAGTEQYF

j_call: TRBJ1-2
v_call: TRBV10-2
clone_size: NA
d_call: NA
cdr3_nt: TGCGCCAGCAGTGAGTCCCCCCGGAGGGGGGCTTTCTATGGCTACACCTTC
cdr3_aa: CASSESPRRGAFYGYTF

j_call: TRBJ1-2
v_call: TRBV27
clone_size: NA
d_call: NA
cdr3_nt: TGTGCCAGCAGTCCCCGGGGGGGGTATAGCTATGGCTACACCTTC
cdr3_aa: CASSPRGGYSYGYTF

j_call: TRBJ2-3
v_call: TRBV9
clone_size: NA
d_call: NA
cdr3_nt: TGTGCCAGCAGCGCCTTACAGGGATCGAAAGATACGCAGTATTTT
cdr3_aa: CASSALQGSKDTQYF

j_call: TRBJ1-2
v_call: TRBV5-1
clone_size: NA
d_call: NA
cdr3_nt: TGCGCCAGCGCTAAAACCCGGCCCGACTATGGCTACACCTTC
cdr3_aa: CASAKTRPDYGYTF

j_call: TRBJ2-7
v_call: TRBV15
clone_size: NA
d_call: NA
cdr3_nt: TGTGCCACCAGCAGAGTCGGGTCCCTAGCGTACGAGCAGTACTTC
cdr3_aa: CATSRVGSLAYEQYF

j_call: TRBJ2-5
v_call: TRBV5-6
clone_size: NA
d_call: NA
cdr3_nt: TGTGCCAGCAGCTTGACGGGGACCCAGTACTTC
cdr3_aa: CASSLTGTQYF